The clone carrying this T cell receptor beta chain was seen only a few times. Its target is not known. The germline V and J ends were trimmed by 4 bases and 5 bases, with 17 bases remaining between them. In germline, CDR1 is MGHRA, CDR2 YSYEKL. This CDR3 has 15 amino acids. The data originate from a study of beta chain features in type 1 diabetes. Findings and limits, study-wide: Moderate yet significant TCRB CDR3 shortening was seen in Type 1 diabetes patients in all four CD4+ subsets. For patients, the naive, central memory and Treg TCRB repertoires appeared more alike than for healthy donors.

cDNA synthesis used the whole RNA isolate, giving expressed TCRB sequences. Sequencing of naive, central memory and regulatory T cell samples gave an average of around 3.6 million reads. Assay used: immunoSEQ multiplex PCR; TCRdb lists only in-frame clones, some missing. The sample lists some 160,000 clones; approximately 9% were seen once. In total, each donor contributed a single heparinised blood draw that averaged approximately 120 mL. The chain joins TRBV4-1 to TRBJ2-5; a possible D gene is TRBD2 (6 bases). Sequencing used central memory CD4+ T cells from blood. The source is a woman between 18 and 30 years old in good health. The chain's CDR3 is CASSLGAGTGETQYF. In DNA, the CDR3 is TGCGCCAGCAGCCTTGGAGCGGGTACTGGGGAGACCCAGTACTTC.